Listed below are T cell receptor beta chains from one sample, sequenced in a study of OX40 agonist ivuxolimab in advanced cancers. The table came from immunoSEQ multiplex PCR; TCRdb's copy has only in-frame clones and leaves some out. The data show some 140,000 clones, about 92% seen once. Sample: CD4+ or CD8+ T cells sorted from blood, taken in a trial of the OX40 agonist ivuxolimab. Every receptor here comes from an adult with an advanced solid tumor such as melanoma, head and neck, liver or kidney cancer. The CDR3 runs from the conserved cysteine through the conserved F or W. D genes are given only for firm matches. Clone size is stated in some rows and not others, as once, few, many or a class when expanded.

v_gene	abundance	j_gene	d_gene	CDR3aa	CDR3nt
TRBV5-1	NA	TRBJ2-5	NA	CASSLSEAQYF	TGCGCCAGCAGCTTATCAGAGGCCCAGTACTTC
TRBV7-2	NA	TRBJ2-5	NA	CASSLARSGPETQYF	TGTGCCAGCAGCTTAGCGCGGTCGGGGCCCGAGACCCAGTACTTC
TRBV7-2	NA	TRBJ2-7	NA	CASSSGQGGWGSYEQYF	TGTGCCAGCAGCTCTGGACAGGGAGGGTGGGGCTCCTACGAGCAGTACTTC
TRBV13	NA	TRBJ2-3	NA	CASAGADTQYF	TGTGCCAGCGCCGGGGCAGATACGCAGTATTTT
TRBV5-6	NA	TRBJ2-1	TRBD2	CASSQLAEFYNEQFF	TGTGCCAGCAGCCAGCTAGCGGAATTCTACAATGAGCAGTTCTTC
TRBV25-1	NA	TRBJ2-3	NA	CASSGGRTFTDTQYF	TGTGCCAGCAGTGGTGGTCGGACCTTCACAGATACGCAGTATTTT
TRBV19	NA	TRBJ2-1	NA	CASSIDSRYNEQFF	TGTGCCAGTAGTATAGATTCAAGATACAATGAGCAGTTCTTC
TRBV6-1	NA	TRBJ2-7	TRBD2	CASTPLGGGTYEQYF	TGTGCCAGCACCCCTCTGGGGGGGGGAACCTACGAGCAGTACTTC
TRBV9	NA	TRBJ2-7	TRBD1	CASSVGATNRGWSYEQYF	TGTGCCAGCAGCGTAGGAGCGACGAACAGGGGGTGGTCCTACGAGCAGTACTTC
TRBV7-2	NA	TRBJ1-5	TRBD1	CASSRQGDQPQHF	TGTGCCAGCAGCAGACAGGGAGACCAGCCCCAGCATTTT
TRBV9	NA	TRBJ1-5	TRBD1	CASSYRDRDSNQPQHF	TGTGCCAGCAGCTACCGGGACAGGGACAGCAATCAGCCCCAGCATTTT
TRBV30	few	TRBJ2-7	NA	CAWSASAYEQYF	TGTGCCTGGAGTGCCTCCGCCTACGAGCAGTACTTC